The 18 T cell receptor beta chains listed next were all sequenced from one sample in a study of OX40 agonist ivuxolimab in advanced cancers. The method was immunoSEQ multiplex PCR; TCRdb's version includes in-frame clones alone and lacks a portion of them. The data show 98,000 or so clones, with just under 85% seen just once and roughly 1.6% held by the top ten. The material sequenced was CD4+ or CD8+ T cells sorted from blood, taken in a trial of the OX40 agonist ivuxolimab. Receptors were obtained from an adult with an advanced solid tumor such as melanoma, head and neck, liver or kidney cancer.

V gene TRBV19 combines with J gene TRBJ1-5, with 7 bases matching TRBD1. With V trimmed by 7 bases and J by 1 base, 10 bases remained unmatched. Germline loops: CDR1 LNHDA, CDR2 SQIVND (reference sequence). This CDR3 is built from 16 residues. This CDR3 is CASTIWTGSSNQPQHF. The CDR3 DNA follows: TGTGCCAGTACCATTTGGACAGGATCGAGCAATCAGCCCCAGCATTTT.

This sequence joins TRBV18 and TRBJ2-5; weak D call: TRBD2 (5 bases). This CDR3 spans 16 amino acids. The V end lost 3 bases, the J end lost 4 bases, and 18 bases lay between the germline ends. Germline V gives CDR1 KGHSH, CDR2 LQKENI. The CDR3 here is CASSPGRQRVGETQYF. The CDR3 bases are TGTGCCAGCTCACCCGGACGTCAGAGGGTAGGAGAGACCCAGTACTTC.

J is TRBJ1-2 and V is TRBV5-1, with 11 bases fitting TRBD1. The CDR3 loop spans 15 amino acids. Germline V gene data show CDR1 as SGHRS and CDR2 as YFSETQ. Losses at the gene ends were 5 bases for V and 4 bases for J; bases not matched to a gene: 7. CDR3 sequence (DNA): TGCGCCAGCAGAGGACAGGGGGCGACTTTCTATGGCTACACCTTC. Translated: CASRGQGATFYGYTF.

The rearrangement links TRBV28 to TRBJ1-2, with a possible D match to TRBD1 (5 bases). V lost 5 bases and J 6 bases, leaving 16 bases between the germline ends. Germline V gene data show CDR1 as MDHEN and CDR2 as SYDVKM. The CDR3 sequence is 14 residues long. The CDR3 reads CASSPGLGGHGYTF. As DNA, the CDR3 is TGTGCCAGCAGTCCAGGGTTAGGAGGGCATGGCTACACCTTC.

Concerning this clone: Distinct nucleotide sequences in the sample also encode this CDR3. V gene TRBV18 combines with J gene TRBJ2-5; D ambiguous. CDR3 length: 12 amino acids. V gave up 3 bases and J gave up 0 bases, with 2 bases separating them. Germline CDR1 and CDR2: KGHSH and LQKENI. This CDR3 is CASSPYQETQYF. In nucleotides, the CDR3 is TGTGCCAGCTCACCTTACCAAGAGACCCAGTACTTC.

The genes are TRBV5-4 and TRBJ2-7, with TRBD1 identical over 10 bases. Germline CDR1 is SGHNT and CDR2 is YYREEE (reference sequence). V lost 4 bases, J lost 3 bases, and 4 bases stayed unmatched. This CDR3 is 14 amino acids long. The CDR3 bases are TGTGCCAGCAGCAGGACAGGGGGGCACTACGAGCAGTACTTC. This codes for CASSRTGGHYEQYF.

V usage is TRBV9 and J usage is TRBJ1-4; unclear D gene. Germline assignment: CDR1 SGDLS and CDR2 YYNGEE. This CDR3 is built from 17 residues. V was clipped by 4 bases and J by 5 bases, with 21 bases between them. The CDR3 here is CASSPRGTLRSNEKLFF. The CDR3 DNA is TGTGCCAGCAGCCCCCGCGGTACTCTGAGGTCAAATGAAAAACTGTTTTTT.

The gene calls are TRBV6-1 and TRBJ2-3; perhaps TRBD1 as D (6 bases). Trimming left V 6 bases short and J 5 bases short, with 6 bases between. CDR1 is MNHNS, CDR2 SASEGT, per germline. This CDR3 region has 11 residues. The CDR3 nucleotides read TGTGCCAGCAGACAGGGAGATACGCAGTATTTT. Protein sequence: CASRQGDTQYF.

The V call is TRBV6-1, the J call TRBJ1-6; TRBD1 is a possible D gene (6 bases). V was pared by 4 bases and J by 10 bases, with 14 bases between. The germline CDR1 and CDR2 sequences are MNHNS and SASEGT. The CDR3 runs 14 residues. This CDR3 is CASSGQVAVSPLHF. Here the CDR3 DNA reads TGTGCCAGCAGTGGACAGGTAGCCGTATCACCCCTCCACTTT.

This rearrangement joins TRBV9 to TRBJ2-7; 7 bases fit TRBD1. The V gene end was trimmed by 4 bases and the J gene end by 0 bases; junction bases not matched to a gene: 4. Germline V gene sequence: CDR1 SGDLS, CDR2 YYNGEE. CDR3 length: 14 amino acids. CDR3 coding DNA: TGTGCCAGCAGCCCCGGGACAGACTCCTACGAGCAGTACTTC. Encoded protein: CASSPGTDSYEQYF.

This chain links TRBV27 with TRBJ1-4; TRBD1 is a possible D gene (6 bases). This CDR3 is 17 amino acids long. V lost 0 bases and J 1 base, leaving 12 bases between the germline ends. Germline V lookup: CDR1 MNHEY, CDR2 SMNVEV (reference sequence). The CDR3 sequence: CASSLSNRGRTNEKLFF. CDR3 bases: TGTGCCAGCAGTTTATCTAACCGGGGGCGAACTAATGAAAAACTGTTTTTT.

The chain combines TRBV28 with TRBJ2-5; 8 bases are shared with TRBD2. The germline CDR1 and CDR2 sequences are MDHEN and SYDVKM. The CDR3 totals 18 residues. V shed 4 bases, J shed 4 bases, and the junction held 17 bases outside the gene matches. This CDR3 reads CASSSSPGLGSLSETQYF. For the CDR3, the DNA is TGTGCCAGCAGTTCATCACCGGGACTAGGGAGTTTGTCAGAGACCCAGTACTTC.

This clone has ten or more counts. The chain carries TRBV20-1 and TRBJ1-2, with a weak D call TRBD1 (5 bases). V was trimmed by 2 bases and J by 8 bases, leaving 9 bases between them. From germline, CDR1 is DFQATT and CDR2 SNEGSKA (reference sequence). The CDR3 has 11 residues. In DNA, the CDR3 is TGCAGTGCTAGATTGGGGGACGGCTACACCTTC. Translating gives CSARLGDGYTF.

CDR3: CAIDEGEPFYGYTF. CDR3 DNA sequence: TGTGCCATCGACGAGGGAGAACCTTTTTATGGCTACACCTTC. This rearrangement joins TRBV10-3 to TRBJ1-2; D not certain. V lost 8 bases and J 5 bases, leaving 18 bases between the germline ends. The CDR3 contains 14 residues. Germline V gene lookup returns CDR1 ENHRY and CDR2 SYGVKD.

The chain joins TRBV7-9 to TRBJ2-5; D is tentatively TRBD1 or TRBD2 (5 bases each). The CDR3 totals 14 residues. Trimming shortened V by 5 bases and J by 4 bases, and 14 bases separated the two germline ends. The germline V gene has CDR1 SEHNR and CDR2 FQNEAQ (reference sequence). The CDR3 reads CASSPLGDRETQYF. CDR3 in DNA: TGTGCCAGCAGCCCCCTAGGGGACCGAGAGACCCAGTACTTC.

This clone was picked up a small number of times. V usage is TRBV14 and J usage is TRBJ1-3, with no clear D. The germline V gene encodes CDR1 SGHDN and CDR2 FVKESK. Trimming pared 4 bases from V and 4 bases from J, leaving 8 bases between. CDR3 length equals 13 residues. CDR3 in DNA: TGTGCCAGCAGCCTCGCGGTGGGAAACACCATATATTTT. As protein: CASSLAVGNTIYF.

The chain combines TRBV6-1 with TRBJ2-4, with 10 bases lining up with TRBD1. With V trimmed by 3 bases and J by 1 base, 9 bases remained unmatched. CDR3 length: 18 amino acids. Germline V CDR1 and CDR2: MNHNS, SASEGT. CDR3 region: CASSEDRGYEVAKNIQYF. DNA of the CDR3: TGTGCCAGCAGTGAGGACAGGGGGTATGAGGTCGCCAAAAACATTCAGTACTTC.

The chain uses TRBV4-2 and TRBJ2-5; TRBD2 matches at 11 bases. Germline V lookup: CDR1 LGHNA, CDR2 YNFKEQ. With 4 bases clipped from V and 0 bases from J, the junction kept 4 bases outside the gene matches. The CDR3 is made up of 16 amino acids. The CDR3 is CASSLTSGGDQETQYF. The CDR3 DNA sequence: TGTGCCAGCAGCCTTACTAGCGGGGGTGACCAAGAGACCCAGTACTTC.